One and the same sample provided the 32 T cell receptor beta chains below, sequenced in a study of cytomegalovirus exposure and HLA in healthy donors. The study ran its PCR with 60 Vbeta and 13 Jbeta primers. The method was immunoSEQ multiplex PCR; TCRdb's version includes in-frame clones alone and lacks a portion of them. Of more than 95,000 clones detected, approximately 79% appear once; the ten largest clones hold 4.5% to 7%. Specimen: PBMCs. The receptors shown here come from a man aged 55-75 years in good health and CMV-seropositive.

The rearrangement uses TRBV7-2 and TRBJ2-3; 10 bases agree with TRBD2. This CDR3 has 17 amino acids. The germline V gene encodes CDR1 SGHTA and CDR2 FQGNSA. V trimming: 3 bases; J trimming: 1 base; junction bases outside the gene matches: 7. This chain's CDR3 is CASSFALAGARTDTQYF. The CDR3 DNA is TGTGCCAGCAGCTTTGCTCTAGCGGGGGCCCGCACAGATACGCAGTATTTT.

In its sample, this clone was seen a few times. The genes are TRBV5-5 and TRBJ2-5; D possibly corresponds to TRBD2 (7 bases). The CDR3 runs to 15 residues. Germline V gene lookup returns CDR1 SGHKS and CDR2 YYEKEE (reference sequence). The ends were cut back, 4 bases at V and 3 bases at J, with 16 bases in the middle. CDR3 coding DNA: TGTGCCAGCAGCCCCCCCCCGGGGGGCGAAGAGACCCAGTACTTC. Protein sequence: CASSPPPGGEETQYF.

V is TRBV4-1 and J is TRBJ1-5; 9 bases agree with TRBD1. There are 15 residues in the CDR3. The V gene end was trimmed by 6 bases and the J gene end by 4 bases; junction bases not matched to a gene: 7. Germline V lookup: CDR1 MGHRA, CDR2 YSYEKL. CDR3 sequence reads: CASRQAGTGNQPQHF. Written as DNA, the CDR3 is TGCGCCAGCAGGCAGGCCGGGACAGGGAATCAGCCCCAGCATTTT.

In this sample, this clone turned up a few times. This CDR3 is CASSRIQGGGTEAFF. In nucleotides, the CDR3 is TGTGCCAGCTCCCGAATTCAGGGAGGGGGCACTGAAGCTTTCTTT. The chain has TRBV18 and TRBJ1-1, with D perhaps matching TRBD1 (6 bases). This CDR3 is built from 15 residues. Trimming stripped 6 bases from V and 4 bases from J, with 18 bases between. CDR1 is KGHSH and CDR2 is LQKENI in the germline V gene.

This clone was counted between two and nine times. This chain uses TRBV4-1 with TRBJ1-1; D remains unclear. The germline V gene has CDR1 MGHRA and CDR2 YSYEKL. This CDR3 has 13 amino acids. V was cut by 7 bases and J by 1 base, with 10 bases left in between. CDR3 protein: CASMGRGNTEAFF. The CDR3 nucleotides are TGCGCCAGCATGGGTAGAGGGAACACTGAAGCTTTCTTT.

This clone was recorded a few times. V gene TRBV5-6 combines with J gene TRBJ2-1, with D tentatively TRBD1 (5 bases). Germline lookup yields CDR1 SGHDT and CDR2 YYEEEE. The ends were cut back, 0 bases at V and 3 bases at J, with 7 bases in the middle. This CDR3 has 14 amino acids. Written as DNA, the CDR3 is TGTGCCAGCAGCTTGGGGACAATCTACAATGAGCAGTTCTTC. It codes for CASSLGTIYNEQFF.

This clone was detected a few times. This sequence joins TRBV5-5 and TRBJ1-4; TRBD1 agrees at 8 bases. Trimming removed 2 bases from V and 7 bases from J; junction bases left unmatched: 4. The CDR3 spans 14 residues. The germline V gene encodes CDR1 SGHKS and CDR2 YYEKEE (reference sequence). CDR3 sequence: CASSFGQGSEKLFF. The CDR3 DNA reads TGTGCCAGCAGCTTCGGACAGGGAAGTGAAAAACTGTTTTTT.

The chain recombines TRBV7-9 with TRBJ2-3, with a tentative D call TRBD2 (5 bases). This CDR3 contains 15 residues. The germline V and J ends were trimmed by 5 bases and 3 bases, with 15 bases remaining between them. CDR1 is SEHNR and CDR2 is FQNEAQ in the germline V gene (reference sequence). CDR3 sequence reads: CASSAQRGRTDTQYF. The CDR3 nucleotides read TGTGCCAGCAGCGCCCAGCGCGGGCGGACAGATACGCAGTATTTT.

The chain is built from TRBV10-1 and TRBJ2-5, with a possible D match to TRBD1 (5 bases). The J call may be wrong; the DNA end is better matched by TRBJ2-7. Germline CDR1 and CDR2: WNHNN and SYGVQD (reference sequence). This CDR3 has 13 residues. In DNA, the CDR3 is TGCGCCAGCAGTGAGTCAGGGGTACACGAGCAGTACTTC. This encodes CASSESGVHEQYF.

V and J are TRBV6-1 and TRBJ1-5; 8 bases fit TRBD1. V shed 5 bases and J 4 bases; nucleotides not matched to a gene: 4. Germline CDR1 and CDR2: MNHNS and SASEGT. This CDR3 comprises 14 residues. This CDR3 reads CASSWGQANQPQHF. The CDR3, as DNA: TGTGCCAGCAGTTGGGGACAGGCAAATCAGCCCCAGCATTTT.

The V and J genes are TRBV4-1 and TRBJ2-7, with TRBD1 as a possible D gene (5 bases). V lost 3 bases and J 1 base, leaving 10 bases between the germline ends. The CDR3 runs to 14 residues. Germline lookup yields CDR1 MGHRA and CDR2 YSYEKL. In DNA, the CDR3 is TGCGCCAGCAGCCACCCAGGGTCGTCCTACGAGCAGTACTTC. It encodes CASSHPGSSYEQYF.

The chain links TRBV18 to TRBJ1-2; 7 positions agree with TRBD1. The CDR3 runs to 13 residues. Germline V CDR1 and CDR2: KGHSH, LQKENI. Germline trimming cut 4 bases from V and 4 bases from J; bases unmatched to any gene: 3. CDR3 residues: CASSLDRAYGYTF. In DNA, the CDR3 is TGTGCCAGCTCACTTGACAGGGCCTATGGCTACACCTTC.

This clone was picked up one time. The chain joins TRBV2 to TRBJ2-7; D is unclear. Germline CDR1 and CDR2: SNHLY and FYNNEI. This CDR3 is 13 amino acids long. V lost 6 bases, J lost 4 bases, and 13 bases lay in between. This CDR3 reads CASSRPGGYEQYF. Written as DNA, the CDR3 is TGTGCCAGCAGCCGCCCCGGCGGTTACGAGCAGTACTTC.

The CDR3 DNA reads as TGCGCCAGCAGCTTGGACAGGGACTATGGCTACACCTTC. The encoded protein is CASSLDRDYGYTF. The chain uses TRBV5-1 and TRBJ1-2, with D tentatively TRBD1 (6 bases). The germline V gene has CDR1 SGHRS and CDR2 YFSETQ. Trimming stripped 0 bases from V and 3 bases from J, with 6 bases between. The CDR3 length is 13 residues. The full variable domain, with the rest looked up from reference TRBV5-1 and TRBJ1-2, is KAGVTQTPRYLIKTRGQQVTLSCSPISGHRSVSWYQQTPGQGLQFLFEYFSETQRNKGNFPGRFSGRQFSNSRSEMNVSTLELGDSALYLCASSLDRDYGYTFGSGTRLTVV.

This clone was recorded a few times. V and J are TRBV19 and TRBJ1-1, with 8 bases fitting TRBD1. With V trimmed by 5 bases and J by 0 bases, 2 bases remained unmatched. The CDR3 covers 14 residues. Germline V lookup: CDR1 LNHDA, CDR2 SQIVND (reference sequence). CDR3 DNA sequence: TGTGCCAGTAGTCAGGACAGGGTGAACACTGAAGCTTTCTTT. Protein sequence: CASSQDRVNTEAFF.

V is TRBV6-1 and J is TRBJ1-1; 7 bases map to TRBD1. The CDR3 covers 12 residues. Germline V gives CDR1 MNHNS, CDR2 SASEGT. The J segment lost 14 bases and the V segment lost 7 bases, leaving 13 bases of the junction unmatched. The CDR3 protein is CASTYWDGTDFF. The CDR3, as DNA: TGTGCCAGCACCTACTGGGACGGGACAGACTTCTTT.

This clone was counted only a few times. The rearrangement uses TRBV6-5 and TRBJ2-1; TRBD2 matches at 8 bases. V dropped 4 bases and J dropped 6; count of bases not matched to a gene: 11. The CDR3 length is 16 residues. Germline-derived CDR1 and CDR2 are MNHEY and SVGAGI. The CDR3: CASSSFGGGFPNEQFF. CDR3 DNA sequence: TGTGCCAGCAGTTCCTTTGGCGGGGGGTTCCCCAATGAGCAGTTCTTC.

Only one count was recorded for this clone. The chain couples TRBV10-1 to TRBJ1-5; TRBD1 matches at 7 bases. V dropped 8 bases and J dropped 6; count of bases not matched to a gene: 28. The CDR3 totals 20 residues. Germline V gene sequence: CDR1 WNHNN, CDR2 SYGVQD (reference sequence). The CDR3 region is CASYEAGTDGLQRWVQPQHF. The CDR3 DNA reads as TGCGCCAGCTACGAGGCTGGGACAGATGGTTTACAGCGATGGGTTCAGCCCCAGCATTTT.

The rearrangement joins TRBV7-7 to TRBJ2-2; the D gene is possibly TRBD2 (5 bases). The V end lost 0 bases, the J end lost 7 bases, and 15 bases lay between the germline ends. Germline CDR1 SSHAT, CDR2 FNYEAQ (reference sequence). CDR3 length: 16 residues. CDR3 amino acids: CASSLARAATGGELFF. The CDR3, as DNA: TGTGCCAGCAGCTTAGCGAGGGCAGCCACGGGCGGGGAGCTGTTTTTT.

The V call is TRBV6-6, the J call TRBJ2-5; D unclear. The CDR3 sequence is 13 residues long. Trimming pared 7 bases from V and 2 bases from J, leaving 11 bases between. The germline V gene encodes CDR1 MNHNY and CDR2 SVGAGI (reference sequence). This CDR3 is CASNFWPQETQYF. The CDR3 DNA reads as TGTGCCAGCAATTTTTGGCCTCAAGAGACCCAGTACTTC.

This clone was counted once. This sequence joins TRBV2 and TRBJ2-1; 9 bases match TRBD2. The CDR3 is 15 amino acids. Germline V CDR1 and CDR2: SNHLY, FYNNEI. V was pared by 3 bases and J by 5 bases, with 5 bases of the junction left unmatched. The CDR3 DNA reads as TGTGCCAGCAGTGATTGGGCGGGGGGGAACAATGAGCAGTTCTTC. Its protein product is CASSDWAGGNNEQFF.

V gene TRBV7-9 combines with J gene TRBJ2-5; 10 bases agree with TRBD1. V gave up 8 bases and J gave up 5 bases; unmatched junction bases: 8. CDR3 length equals 14 residues. Per the germline V gene, CDR1 is SEHNR and CDR2 is FQNEAQ (reference sequence). The CDR3, as DNA: TGTGCCAGCGGCAGACAGGGGGCGAAGGAGACCCAGTACTTC. Amino acid sequence: CASGRQGAKETQYF.

This clone occurred a few times. The J gene is TRBJ2-2, the V gene TRBV13, with 7 bases identical to TRBD2. Germline CDR1 reads PRHDT; CDR2 reads FYEKMQ (reference sequence). The CDR3 covers 15 residues. Trimming removed 4 bases from V and 4 bases from J; junction bases left unmatched: 6. The CDR3 bases are TGTGCCAGCAGCTCGGCAGGGAGGGTCACCGGGGAGCTGTTTTTT. Translation gives CASSSAGRVTGELFF.

The rearrangement uses TRBV7-9 and TRBJ2-7; TRBD1 aligns across 10 bases. Germline CDR1 SEHNR, CDR2 FQNEAQ (reference sequence). With V trimmed by 5 bases and J by 7 bases, 11 bases remained unmatched. The CDR3 is 15 residues long. The CDR3 reads CASSKARQGAFEQYF. CDR3 in DNA: TGTGCCAGCAGCAAAGCCCGACAGGGGGCTTTTGAGCAGTACTTC.

CDR3 protein: CASSPGLAGRGAQYF. The DNA of the CDR3 is TGTGCCAGCAGTCCCGGACTAGCGGGGCGGGGAGCCCAGTACTTC. The chain combines TRBV27 with TRBJ2-5; TRBD2 matches 12 bases. This CDR3 is 15 amino acids long. With V trimmed by 5 bases and J by 9 bases, 10 bases remained unmatched. From germline, CDR1 is MNHEY and CDR2 SMNVEV (reference sequence).

The CDR3 nucleotides are TGTGCCAGCTCACCTCCGACCTCGGGGACTGAAGCTTTCTTT. Protein product: CASSPPTSGTEAFF. This chain connects TRBV18 to TRBJ1-1; unclear D gene. The CDR3 runs to 14 residues. V lost 3 bases and J 5 bases, leaving 13 bases between the germline ends. From germline, CDR1 is KGHSH and CDR2 LQKENI.

The genes are TRBV4-3 and TRBJ2-3, with 13 nucleotides matching TRBD2. The CDR3 has 16 amino acids. Germline CDR1 LGHNA, CDR2 YSLEER. V shed 1 base, J shed 5 bases, and the junction held 3 bases outside the gene matches. The CDR3 DNA reads TGCGCCAGCAGCCAAGGGACTAGCGGGGGAATAGATACGCAGTATTTT. Translated: CASSQGTSGGIDTQYF.

The chain's CDR3 is CASSGGGTGGYNEQFF. For the CDR3, the DNA is TGTGCCAGCAGTGGGGGGGGGACAGGCGGGTACAATGAGCAGTTCTTC. This rearrangement joins TRBV27 to TRBJ2-1, with a tentative D call TRBD1 (8 bases). The V end lost 5 bases, the J end lost 4 bases, and 18 bases lay between the germline ends. The length of the CDR3 is 16 residues. Germline assignment: CDR1 MNHEY and CDR2 SMNVEV (reference sequence).

The chain carries TRBV5-1 and TRBJ2-5; no firm D call. This CDR3 region has 12 residues. Germline V CDR1 and CDR2: SGHRS, YFSETQ. V was shortened by 0 bases and J by 8 bases, with 8 bases between the two germline ends. The CDR3 region is CASSLEERTQYF. The DNA of the CDR3 is TGCGCCAGCAGCTTGGAGGAGAGAACCCAGTACTTC.

The chain has TRBV5-1 and TRBJ2-1; 14 nucleotides line up with TRBD2. The ends lost 4 bases at V and 5 bases at J; junction bases unmatched: 8. The CDR3 has 17 amino acids. Germline CDR1 SGHRS, CDR2 YFSETQ. Here the CDR3 reads CASSEGLAGVEDNEQFF. CDR3 nucleotide sequence: TGCGCCAGCAGCGAGGGACTAGCGGGGGTTGAGGACAATGAGCAGTTCTTC.

This clone was observed a few times. J is TRBJ2-6 and V is TRBV4-1; 7 bases are shared with TRBD1. Trimming cost V 4 bases and J 0 bases; bases outside gene matches: 9. This CDR3 contains 18 residues. Germline V CDR1 and CDR2: MGHRA, YSYEKL. The CDR3 here is CASSLTTGTDSGANVLTF. The DNA of the CDR3 is TGCGCCAGCAGCCTCACAACCGGGACAGACTCTGGGGCCAACGTCCTGACTTTC.

This chain uses TRBV5-1 with TRBJ2-2; possibly TRBD1 for D (6 bases). V lost 4 bases to trimming and J lost 9 bases, with 16 bases between them. The length of the CDR3 is 14 residues. The germline gives CDR1 SGHRS, CDR2 YFSETQ. CDR3 in amino acids: CASSVLSGERELFF. Here the CDR3 DNA reads TGCGCCAGCAGCGTCTTGTCAGGGGAACGGGAGCTGTTTTTT.